One and the same sample provided the 7 T cell receptor beta chains below, sequenced in a study of T cell repertoires in cytomegalovirus infection. MiXCR was run by TCRdb on the reads, yielding one entry per CDR3 protein. Of over 150,000 distinct CDR3 sequences in the sample, about 15% were seen once. Sequenced material: PBMCs. These receptors originate from a human donor in good health (CMV status not recorded). Some clones in this sample may be carry-over from other donors' samples.

The table lists this clonotype with many counts. The chain couples TRBV5-6 to TRBJ1-5; D is possibly TRBD1 (6 bases). Germline V gives CDR1 SGHDT, CDR2 YYEEEE. V was clipped by 0 bases and J by 5 bases, with 15 bases between them. CDR3 length: 16 amino acids. For the CDR3, the DNA is TGTGCCAGCAGCTTGGCGGGGGCGGTAATAGATCAGCCCCAGCATTTT. Translated, it gives CASSLAGAVIDQPQHF.

This clonotype was counted between two and nine times. The chain recombines TRBV7-9 with TRBJ1-4, with 8 bases aligning to TRBD1. The germline CDR1 and CDR2 sequences are SEHNR and FQNEAQ (reference sequence). CDR3 length equals 14 residues. After removal of 1 base from V and 6 bases from J, the junction contained 1 base not matched to a gene. CDR3 protein: CASSLGTGYEKLFF. CDR3 nucleotide sequence: TGTGCCAGCAGCTTAGGGACAGGGTATGAAAAACTGTTTTTT.

This clonotype was seen more than once but under ten times. The chain links TRBV5-5 to TRBJ2-3; no reliable D call. This CDR3 has 14 residues. V shed 3 bases and J shed 3 bases, with 11 bases lying between them. Per the germline V gene, CDR1 is SGHKS and CDR2 is YYEKEE (reference sequence). The CDR3 region is CASSSMSRTDTQYF. The CDR3 DNA reads as TGTGCCAGCAGCTCAATGAGTAGGACAGATACGCAGTATTTT.

V and J are TRBV27 and TRBJ2-7; TRBD1 might be the D (6 bases). V lost 4 bases, J lost 3 bases, and 10 bases lay in between. The CDR3 is made up of 13 amino acids. The germline gives CDR1 MNHEY, CDR2 SMNVEV (reference sequence). The CDR3 region is CASSSKGVYEQYF. In nucleotides, the CDR3 is TGTGCCAGCAGTTCAAAGGGGGTCTACGAGCAGTACTTC.

The chain uses TRBV7-9 and TRBJ2-5; D may match TRBD1 or TRBD2 (6 bases each). This CDR3 has 15 residues. Germline CDR1 and CDR2: SEHNR and FQNEAQ (reference sequence). Trimming left V 7 bases short and J 1 base short, with 16 bases between. CDR3 in amino acids: CASNQRGVSQETQYF. CDR3 nucleotides: TGTGCCAGCAACCAGAGGGGGGTTAGCCAAGAGACCCAGTACTTC.

This clonotype was detected ten times or more. V gene TRBV7-2 combines with J gene TRBJ1-1; 7 nucleotides align to TRBD1. This CDR3 has 14 residues. Germline CDR1 reads SGHTA; CDR2 reads FQGNSA. V was clipped by 4 bases and J by 4 bases; unmatched bases: 6. The CDR3: CASSSWTGPTEAFF. CDR3 bases: TGTGCCAGCAGCTCCTGGACAGGCCCCACTGAAGCTTTCTTT.

This chain connects TRBV28 to TRBJ2-5; 11 nucleotides line up with TRBD2. Unmatched junction bases numbered 6, after V lost 5 bases and J lost 1 base. The CDR3 is made up of 16 amino acids. The germline CDR1 and CDR2 sequences are MDHEN and SYDVKM. The DNA for the CDR3 is TGTGCCAGCAGTATCGCCGGGACTAGCGGCCAAGAGACCCAGTACTTC. Translated: CASSIAGTSGQETQYF.